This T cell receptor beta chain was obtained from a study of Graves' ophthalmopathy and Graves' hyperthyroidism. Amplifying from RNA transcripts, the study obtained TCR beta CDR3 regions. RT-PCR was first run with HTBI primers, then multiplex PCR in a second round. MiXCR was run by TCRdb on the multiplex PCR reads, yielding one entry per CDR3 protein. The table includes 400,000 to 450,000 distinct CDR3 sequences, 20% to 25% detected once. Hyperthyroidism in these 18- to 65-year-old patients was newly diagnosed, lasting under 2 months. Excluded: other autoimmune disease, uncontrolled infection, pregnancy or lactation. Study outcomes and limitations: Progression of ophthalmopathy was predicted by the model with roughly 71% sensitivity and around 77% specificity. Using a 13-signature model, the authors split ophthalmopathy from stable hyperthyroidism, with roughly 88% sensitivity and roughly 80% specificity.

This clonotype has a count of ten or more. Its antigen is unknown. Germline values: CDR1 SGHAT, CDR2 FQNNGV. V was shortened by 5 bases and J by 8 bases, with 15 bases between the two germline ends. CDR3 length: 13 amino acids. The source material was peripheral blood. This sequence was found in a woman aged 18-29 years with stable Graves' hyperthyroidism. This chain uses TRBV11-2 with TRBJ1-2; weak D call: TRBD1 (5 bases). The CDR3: CASSLGGLGGYTF. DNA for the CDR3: TGTGCCAGCAGCCTCGGGGGATTGGGAGGCTACACCTTC.